The present T cell receptor (beta chain) was sequenced within a study of T cells in localized non-small cell lung cancer. Regarding the study as a whole: Analysis by sequencing included only one tumor region, so heterogeneity remains possible. Appearance in adjacent lung was seen for a median approximately 60 of the top 100 tumor clones. Tumor trailed uninvolved adjacent lung in T cell clonality, which peaked there. Prolonged overall survival went with higher T cell density in the blood.

This CDR3 region has 14 residues. The V end lost 2 bases, the J end lost 3 bases, and 11 bases lay between the germline ends. Germline V gene data show CDR1 as MNHEY and CDR2 as SVGAGI. A note on this clone: Its antigen is unknown.

Some clones are missing from TCRdb's copy, which holds only in-frame ones; the method was immunoSEQ multiplex PCR. The sample holds around 50,000 clones, 75% to 90% seen once. This sample comprised peripheral blood, obtained before any cancer treatment. This TCR was recovered from a woman aged 35 to 70 with stage I lung adenocarcinoma. This chain joins TRBV6-5 and TRBJ2-7; D might be TRBD1 (5 bases). This CDR3 is CASSYQGKGYEQYF. The CDR3 coding sequence is TGTGCCAGCAGTTACCAGGGAAAGGGCTACGAGCAGTACTTC.